Listed below are T cell receptor beta chains from one sample, sequenced in a study of blood T cell repertoires in COVID-19. Using immunoSEQ multiplex PCR, the repertoire was profiled, and TCRdb retains in-frame clones only, with some absent. The sample includes under 300,000 clones, less than 85% of them seen just once. Sequencing was carried out using peripheral blood. The source is a human donor with COVID-19, enrolled during active disease. The donor label of this sample is uncertain. CDR3s include the opening cysteine and the closing phenylalanine or tryptophan. D genes are given only for firm matches. A clone size is listed for some rows: how often the clone was seen (once, few, many), or a class if it is expanded.

V gene: TRBV25-1
clone size: once
D gene: TRBD2
J gene: TRBJ2-1
CDR3 protein: CASSDYSGRAAYNEQFF
CDR3 DNA: TGTGCCAGCAGTGATTATAGCGGGAGGGCGGCCTACAATGAGCAGTTCTTC

V gene: TRBV24-1
clone size: .
D gene: TRBD1
J gene: TRBJ2-7
CDR3 protein: CATSDSPGQDTYEQYF
CDR3 DNA: TGTGCCACCAGTGATTCCCCGGGACAGGACACCTACGAGCAGTACTTC

V gene: TRBV5-1
clone size: .
D gene: .
J gene: TRBJ1-1
CDR3 protein: CASSSVQGSTEAFF
CDR3 DNA: TGCGCCAGCAGCTCGGTCCAGGGGTCCACTGAAGCTTTCTTT

V gene: TRBV28
clone size: .
D gene: TRBD1
J gene: TRBJ1-1
CDR3 protein: CASSLQGAPREAFF
CDR3 DNA: TGTGCCAGCAGTTTACAGGGGGCCCCTAGGGAAGCTTTCTTT

V gene: TRBV2
clone size: .
D gene: TRBD1
J gene: TRBJ2-5
CDR3 protein: CASRPTGVGETQYF
CDR3 DNA: TGTGCCAGCAGACCTACAGGGGTGGGGGAGACCCAGTACTTC

V gene: TRBV25-1
clone size: .
D gene: TRBD1
J gene: TRBJ1-4
CDR3 protein: CASSTGGVSSEKLFF
CDR3 DNA: TGTGCCAGCAGCACAGGGGGCGTATCGTCTGAAAAACTGTTTTTT

V gene: TRBV7-3
clone size: .
D gene: TRBD1
J gene: TRBJ1-6
CDR3 protein: CASSLNRGMNSPLHF
CDR3 DNA: TGTGCCAGCAGCTTAAACAGGGGGATGAATTCACCCCTCCACTTT

V gene: TRBV2
clone size: once
D gene: TRBD2
J gene: TRBJ2-7
CDR3 protein: CASSKALSGGSYEQYF
CDR3 DNA: TGTGCCAGCAGTAAAGCGCTTAGCGGGGGTTCCTACGAGCAGTACTTC

V gene: TRBV7-8
clone size: .
D gene: .
J gene: TRBJ1-1
CDR3 protein: CASSRFTTENTEAFF
CDR3 DNA: TGTGCCAGCAGCCGATTTACGACAGAGAACACTGAAGCTTTCTTT

V gene: TRBV30
clone size: .
D gene: .
J gene: TRBJ1-6
CDR3 protein: CAWRGTGRNSPLHF
CDR3 DNA: TGTGCCTGGAGAGGAACAGGGCGGAATTCACCCCTCCACTTT

V gene: TRBV3-1/TRBV3-2
clone size: .
D gene: .
J gene: TRBJ2-1
CDR3 protein: CASSRHRSYNEQFF
CDR3 DNA: TGTGCCAGCAGCCGGCACAGGTCCTACAATGAGCAGTTCTTC

V gene: TRBV28
clone size: once
D gene: TRBD1
J gene: TRBJ1-1
CDR3 protein: CASSQVWGGGQGRVNTEAFF
CDR3 DNA: TGTGCCAGCAGCCAAGTTTGGGGCGGGGGACAGGGGCGAGTGAACACTGAAGCTTTCTTT

V gene: TRBV29-1
clone size: .
D gene: .
J gene: TRBJ1-1
CDR3 protein: CSVAILNTEAFF
CDR3 DNA: TGCAGCGTGGCAATCCTGAACACTGAAGCTTTCTTT

V gene: TRBV29-1
clone size: .
D gene: .
J gene: TRBJ2-5
CDR3 protein: CSVERVAGETQYF
CDR3 DNA: TGCAGCGTTGAACGAGTGGCAGGGGAGACCCAGTACTTC

V gene: TRBV28
clone size: .
D gene: TRBD1
J gene: TRBJ1-2
CDR3 protein: CASSLWGTGAYYGYTF
CDR3 DNA: TGTGCCAGCAGTTTATGGGGGACAGGGGCTTACTATGGCTACACCTTC

V gene: TRBV7-6
clone size: few
D gene: .
J gene: TRBJ2-7
CDR3 protein: CASSLDETYEQYF
CDR3 DNA: TGTGCCAGCAGCTTAGACGAGACCTACGAGCAGTACTTC

V gene: TRBV10-2
clone size: .
D gene: .
J gene: TRBJ2-1
CDR3 protein: CASGSRSVLYNEQFF
CDR3 DNA: TGCGCCAGCGGAAGTCGTAGCGTACTCTACAATGAGCAGTTCTTC

V gene: TRBV6-5
clone size: once
D gene: TRBD1
J gene: TRBJ1-2
CDR3 protein: CASSTGGGGYGYTF
CDR3 DNA: TGTGCCAGCAGTACCGGAGGGGGCGGGTATGGCTACACCTTC

V gene: TRBV7-3
clone size: .
D gene: .
J gene: TRBJ2-3
CDR3 protein: CASSPEGSADTQYF
CDR3 DNA: TGTGCCAGCAGCCCCGAGGGATCGGCAGATACGCAGTATTTT

V gene: TRBV28
clone size: .
D gene: TRBD1
J gene: TRBJ1-1
CDR3 protein: CASSGQVMNTEAFF
CDR3 DNA: TGTGCCAGCTCGGGACAGGTCATGAACACTGAAGCTTTCTTT

V gene: TRBV5-5
clone size: .
D gene: .
J gene: TRBJ2-1
CDR3 protein: CASSLGPNNEQFF
CDR3 DNA: TGTGCCAGCAGCTTGGGGCCAAACAATGAGCAGTTCTTC

V gene: TRBV18
clone size: .
D gene: TRBD2
J gene: TRBJ2-4
CDR3 protein: CASSPLAGQSKNIQYF
CDR3 DNA: TGTGCCAGCTCACCCCTAGCGGGACAGTCCAAAAACATTCAGTACTTC

V gene: TRBV5-4
clone size: .
D gene: .
J gene: TRBJ1-1
CDR3 protein: CASSTTEQNTEAFF
CDR3 DNA: TGTGCCAGCAGCACGACAGAGCAGAACACTGAAGCTTTCTTT

V gene: TRBV7-9
clone size: .
D gene: .
J gene: TRBJ2-7
CDR3 protein: CASSQAGTPNEQYF
CDR3 DNA: TGTGCCAGCAGCCAAGCCGGGACTCCCAACGAGCAGTACTTC

V gene: TRBV30
clone size: .
D gene: .
J gene: TRBJ1-5
CDR3 protein: CAWSVYSNQPQHF
CDR3 DNA: TGTGCCTGGAGTGTATATAGCAATCAGCCCCAGCATTTT

V gene: TRBV9
clone size: .
D gene: TRBD2
J gene: TRBJ2-3
CDR3 protein: CASSPSSGNTDTQYF
CDR3 DNA: TGTGCCAGCAGCCCTTCCAGCGGGAACACAGATACGCAGTATTTT

V gene: TRBV2
clone size: .
D gene: .
J gene: TRBJ2-2
CDR3 protein: CASRANRVDTGELFF
CDR3 DNA: TGTGCCAGCAGAGCAAACAGGGTAGACACCGGGGAGCTGTTTTTT

V gene: TRBV6-5
clone size: .
D gene: TRBD1
J gene: TRBJ2-5
CDR3 protein: CASRRTGEETQYF
CDR3 DNA: TGTGCCAGCAGAAGGACAGGGGAAGAGACCCAGTACTTC

V gene: TRBV7-8
clone size: few
D gene: .
J gene: TRBJ1-6
CDR3 protein: CASSLEAGWDSPLHF
CDR3 DNA: TGTGCCAGCAGCTTAGAAGCGGGTTGGGATTCACCCCTCCACTTT

V gene: TRBV7-9
clone size: .
D gene: TRBD1
J gene: TRBJ1-5
CDR3 protein: CASTSEGAGNQPQHF
CDR3 DNA: TGTGCCAGCACCTCGGAGGGGGCTGGCAATCAGCCCCAGCATTTT

V gene: TRBV20-1
clone size: .
D gene: .
J gene: TRBJ2-7
CDR3 protein: CSGTDGGEQYF
CDR3 DNA: TGCAGCGGTACCGATGGGGGGGAGCAGTACTTC

V gene: TRBV19
clone size: few
D gene: TRBD1
J gene: TRBJ1-2
CDR3 protein: CASSSGDSWNYGYTF
CDR3 DNA: TGTGCCAGTAGCTCCGGGGACAGCTGGAACTATGGCTACACCTTC

V gene: TRBV21-1
clone size: once
D gene: .
J gene: TRBJ2-3
CDR3 protein: CAGLPAGGAKVCTQYF
CDR3 DNA: TGTGCCGGCCTCCCGGCAGGGGGCGCGAAGGTCTGTACGCAGTATTTT

V gene: TRBV7-9
clone size: .
D gene: .
J gene: TRBJ2-3
CDR3 protein: CASSLAGGATSTDTQYF
CDR3 DNA: TGTGCCAGCAGCTTAGCAGGGGGAGCCACTAGCACAGATACGCAGTATTTT

V gene: TRBV9
clone size: .
D gene: .
J gene: TRBJ2-1
CDR3 protein: CASSVDGSGPANEQFF
CDR3 DNA: TGTGCCAGCAGCGTAGATGGTAGCGGACCGGCGAATGAGCAGTTCTTC

V gene: TRBV19
clone size: .
D gene: .
J gene: TRBJ1-4
CDR3 protein: CASSISDNIEKLFF
CDR3 DNA: TGTGCCAGTAGTATTTCGGACAATATAGAAAAACTGTTTTTT

V gene: TRBV28
clone size: .
D gene: .
J gene: TRBJ1-4
CDR3 protein: CASSLWHEKLFF
CDR3 DNA: TGTGCCAGCAGTTTGTGGCATGAAAAACTGTTTTTT

V gene: TRBV12-3/TRBV12-4
clone size: .
D gene: .
J gene: TRBJ1-1
CDR3 protein: CASSFLQNTEAFF
CDR3 DNA: TGTGCCAGCAGTTTTTTACAGAACACTGAAGCTTTCTTT

V gene: TRBV7-2
clone size: .
D gene: TRBD2
J gene: TRBJ2-7
CDR3 protein: CASTETGTSGSYEQYF
CDR3 DNA: TGTGCCAGCACCGAAACCGGGACTAGCGGTTCCTACGAGCAGTACTTC

V gene: TRBV5-6
clone size: .
D gene: .
J gene: TRBJ2-4
CDR3 protein: CASSLRGVVKNIQYF
CDR3 DNA: TGTGCCAGCAGCTTGCGGGGAGTCGTCAAAAACATTCAGTACTTC

V gene: TRBV7-2
clone size: .
D gene: TRBD2
J gene: TRBJ2-3
CDR3 protein: CASSLTYPGLAGAGDTQYF
CDR3 DNA: TGTGCCAGCAGCCTGACCTATCCGGGACTAGCGGGAGCAGGAGATACGCAGTATTTT

V gene: TRBV2
clone size: .
D gene: TRBD1
J gene: TRBJ2-3
CDR3 protein: CASRGPTGTGDTDTQYF
CDR3 DNA: TGTGCCAGCAGGGGACCTACCGGGACAGGGGACACAGATACGCAGTATTTT

V gene: TRBV19
clone size: .
D gene: TRBD1
J gene: TRBJ1-1
CDR3 protein: CASSIEPGQPEAFF
CDR3 DNA: TGTGCCAGTAGTATAGAGCCGGGACAGCCAGAAGCTTTCTTT

V gene: TRBV6-2/TRBV6-3
clone size: once
D gene: TRBD2
J gene: TRBJ2-5
CDR3 protein: CASSRASGSFGETQYF
CDR3 DNA: TGTGCCAGCAGTCGGGCTAGCGGGTCTTTTGGGGAGACCCAGTACTTC

V gene: TRBV6-5
clone size: .
D gene: TRBD1
J gene: TRBJ1-2
CDR3 protein: CASSSVGQYGYTF
CDR3 DNA: TGTGCCAGCAGTTCGGTGGGACAGTATGGCTACACCTTC

V gene: TRBV5-1
clone size: .
D gene: TRBD2
J gene: TRBJ2-7
CDR3 protein: CASSARTSGVTYEQYF
CDR3 DNA: TGCGCCAGCAGCGCGAGGACTAGCGGGGTTACTTACGAGCAGTACTTC

V gene: TRBV30
clone size: .
D gene: .
J gene: TRBJ2-4
CDR3 protein: CAWSPNRIQGQYF
CDR3 DNA: TGTGCCTGGAGTCCAAACCGTATACAGGGTCAGTACTTC

V gene: TRBV13
clone size: once
D gene: .
J gene: TRBJ2-6
CDR3 protein: CASSPRHRSGANVLTF
CDR3 DNA: TGTGCCAGCAGCCCAAGACACCGCTCTGGGGCCAACGTCCTGACTTTC

V gene: TRBV27
clone size: .
D gene: .
J gene: TRBJ1-6
CDR3 protein: CASSRTPGDYSPLHF
CDR3 DNA: TGTGCCAGCAGCCGGACACCGGGTGACTATTCACCCCTCCACTTT

V gene: TRBV7-2
clone size: .
D gene: TRBD2
J gene: TRBJ2-7
CDR3 protein: CASSLEGASGVNEQYF
CDR3 DNA: TGTGCCAGCAGCTTAGAAGGGGCTAGCGGTGTCAACGAGCAGTACTTC

V gene: TRBV19
clone size: few
D gene: .
J gene: TRBJ1-5
CDR3 protein: CASSSQPGVNQPQHF
CDR3 DNA: TGTGCCAGTAGTAGTCAGCCGGGGGTAAATCAGCCCCAGCATTTT

V gene: TRBV9
clone size: .
D gene: TRBD2
J gene: TRBJ2-4
CDR3 protein: CASSVGFASGSGNIQYF
CDR3 DNA: TGTGCCAGCAGCGTAGGATTCGCTAGCGGGAGTGGGAACATTCAGTACTTC

V gene: TRBV11-2
clone size: once
D gene: TRBD1
J gene: TRBJ1-1
CDR3 protein: CASRPPGTVGEAFF
CDR3 DNA: TGTGCCAGCAGACCCCCCGGGACAGTTGGTGAAGCTTTCTTT

V gene: TRBV19
clone size: .
D gene: TRBD2
J gene: TRBJ2-1
CDR3 protein: CASSTLGLAGDNEQFF
CDR3 DNA: TGTGCCAGTAGTACCCTCGGGCTAGCGGGAGACAATGAGCAGTTCTTC

V gene: TRBV28
clone size: .
D gene: TRBD1
J gene: TRBJ1-2
CDR3 protein: CASSRPGQTNYGYTF
CDR3 DNA: TGTGCCAGCAGCCGGCCGGGACAGACTAACTATGGCTACACCTTC